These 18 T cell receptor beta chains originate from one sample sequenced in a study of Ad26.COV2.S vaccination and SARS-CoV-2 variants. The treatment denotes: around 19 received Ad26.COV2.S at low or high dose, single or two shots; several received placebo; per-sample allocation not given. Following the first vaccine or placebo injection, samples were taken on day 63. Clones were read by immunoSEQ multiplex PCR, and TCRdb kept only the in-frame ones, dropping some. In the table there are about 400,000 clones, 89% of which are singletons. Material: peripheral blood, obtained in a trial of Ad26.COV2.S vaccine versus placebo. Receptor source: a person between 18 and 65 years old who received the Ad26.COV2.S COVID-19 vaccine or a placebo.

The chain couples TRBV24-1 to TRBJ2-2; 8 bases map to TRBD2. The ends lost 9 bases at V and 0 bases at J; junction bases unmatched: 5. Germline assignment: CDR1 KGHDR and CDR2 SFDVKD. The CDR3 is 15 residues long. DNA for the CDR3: TGTGCCACCGGTCCGGGACTAGCGAACACCGGGGAGCTGTTTTTT. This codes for CATGPGLANTGELFF.

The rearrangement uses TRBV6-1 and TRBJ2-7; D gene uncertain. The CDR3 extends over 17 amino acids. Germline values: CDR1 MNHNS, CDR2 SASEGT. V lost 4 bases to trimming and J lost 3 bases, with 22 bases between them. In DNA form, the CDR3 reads TGTGCCAGCAGTGGAGGTGGGGTTCCGGGCGTCGGCTACGAGCAGTACTTC. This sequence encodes CASSGGGVPGVGYEQYF.

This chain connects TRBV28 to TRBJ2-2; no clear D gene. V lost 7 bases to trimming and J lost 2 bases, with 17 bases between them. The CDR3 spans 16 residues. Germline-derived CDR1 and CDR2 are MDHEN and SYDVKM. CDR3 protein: CASIDDGRSNTGELFF. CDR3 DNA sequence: TGTGCCAGCATTGACGACGGACGGTCCAACACCGGGGAGCTGTTTTTT. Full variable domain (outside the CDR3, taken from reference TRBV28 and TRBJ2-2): DVKVTQSSRYLVKRTGEKVFLECVQDMDHENMFWYRQDPGLGLRLIYFSYDVKMKEKGDIPEGYSVSREKKERFSLILESASTNQTSMYLCASIDDGRSNTGELFFGEGSRLTVL.

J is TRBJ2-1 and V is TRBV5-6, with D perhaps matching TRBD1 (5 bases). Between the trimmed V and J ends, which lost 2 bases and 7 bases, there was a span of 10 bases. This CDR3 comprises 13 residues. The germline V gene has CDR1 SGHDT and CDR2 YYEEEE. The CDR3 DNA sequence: TGTGCCAGCAGCTTTGATTACAGGAATGAGCAGTTCTTC. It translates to CASSFDYRNEQFF.

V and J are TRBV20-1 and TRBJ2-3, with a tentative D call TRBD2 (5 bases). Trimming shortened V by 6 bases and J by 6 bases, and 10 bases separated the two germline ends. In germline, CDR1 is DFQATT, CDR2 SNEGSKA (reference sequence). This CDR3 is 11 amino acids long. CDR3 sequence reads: CSALRGDTQYF. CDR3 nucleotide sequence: TGCAGTGCCCTACGGGGTGATACGCAGTATTTT.

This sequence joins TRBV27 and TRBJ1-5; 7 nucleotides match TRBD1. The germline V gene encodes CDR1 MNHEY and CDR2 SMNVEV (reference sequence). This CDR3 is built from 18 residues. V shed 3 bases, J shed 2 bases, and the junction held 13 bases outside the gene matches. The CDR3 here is CASSFGRGFLYGNQPQHF. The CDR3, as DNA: TGTGCCAGCAGTTTTGGCAGGGGGTTTCTTTATGGCAATCAGCCCCAGCATTTT.

CDR3 sequence: CASSLATGVLSYEQYF. CDR3 sequence (DNA): TGTGCCAGCAGCTTGGCGACAGGGGTTTTGTCCTACGAGCAGTACTTC. The chain carries TRBV5-6 and TRBJ2-7; 8 bases match TRBD1. CDR3 length: 16 residues. V was clipped by 0 bases and J by 1 base; unmatched bases: 6. Germline-derived CDR1 and CDR2 are SGHDT and YYEEEE.

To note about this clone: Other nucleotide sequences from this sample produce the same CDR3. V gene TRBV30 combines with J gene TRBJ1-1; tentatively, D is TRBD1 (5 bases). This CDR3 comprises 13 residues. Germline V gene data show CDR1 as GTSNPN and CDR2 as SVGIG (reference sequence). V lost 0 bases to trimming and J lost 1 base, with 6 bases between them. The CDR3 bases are TGTGCCTGGAGTGTGGGGGGGAACACTGAAGCTTTCTTT. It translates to CAWSVGGNTEAFF.

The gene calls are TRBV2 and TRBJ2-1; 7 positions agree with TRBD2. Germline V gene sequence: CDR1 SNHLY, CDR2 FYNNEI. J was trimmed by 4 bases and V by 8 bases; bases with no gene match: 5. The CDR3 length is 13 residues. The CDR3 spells CASLADRYNEQFF. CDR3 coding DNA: TGTGCCAGCCTAGCGGATCGTTACAATGAGCAGTTCTTC.

CDR3 region: CATRPGPNTGELFF. For the CDR3, the DNA is TGTGCCACCAGACCGGGACCGAACACCGGGGAGCTGTTTTTT. The rearrangement links TRBV24-1 to TRBJ2-2; D could derive from TRBD1 or TRBD2 (5 bases each). CDR1 is KGHDR and CDR2 is SFDVKD in the germline V gene. The CDR3 sequence is 14 residues long. V was clipped by 7 bases and J by 0 bases, with 8 bases between them.

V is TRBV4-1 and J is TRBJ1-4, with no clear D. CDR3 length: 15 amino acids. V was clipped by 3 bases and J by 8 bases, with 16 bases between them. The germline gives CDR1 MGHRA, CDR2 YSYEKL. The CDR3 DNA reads TGCGCCAGCAGCCACGCCGGGCCGAGGCGGGAAAAACTGTTTTTT. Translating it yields CASSHAGPRREKLFF.

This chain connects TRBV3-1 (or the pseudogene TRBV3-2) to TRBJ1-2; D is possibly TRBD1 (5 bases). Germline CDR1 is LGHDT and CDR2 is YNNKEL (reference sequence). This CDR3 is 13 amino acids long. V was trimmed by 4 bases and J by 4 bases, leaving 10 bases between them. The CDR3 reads CASSPTGGYGYTF. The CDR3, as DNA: TGTGCCAGCAGCCCTACGGGGGGCTATGGCTACACCTTC.

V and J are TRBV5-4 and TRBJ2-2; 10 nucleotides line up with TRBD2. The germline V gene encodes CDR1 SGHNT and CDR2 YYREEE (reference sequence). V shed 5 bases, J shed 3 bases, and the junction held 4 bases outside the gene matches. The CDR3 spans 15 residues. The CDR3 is CASSKSGRDTGELFF. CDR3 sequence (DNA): TGTGCCAGCAGTAAGAGCGGGAGGGACACCGGGGAGCTGTTTTTT.

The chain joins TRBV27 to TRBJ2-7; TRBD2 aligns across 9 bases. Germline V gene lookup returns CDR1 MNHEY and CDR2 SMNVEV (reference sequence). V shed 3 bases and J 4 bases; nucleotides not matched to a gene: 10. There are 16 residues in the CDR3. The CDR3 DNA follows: TGTGCCAGCAGTTTGAAAGCCCCCGCGGGAGGGTACGAGCAGTACTTC. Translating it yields CASSLKAPAGGYEQYF.

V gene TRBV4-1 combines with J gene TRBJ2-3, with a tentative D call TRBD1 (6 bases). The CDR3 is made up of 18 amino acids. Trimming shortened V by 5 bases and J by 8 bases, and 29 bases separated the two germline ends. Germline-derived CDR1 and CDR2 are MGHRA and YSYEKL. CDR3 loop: CASSTRALLGAAEGTQYF. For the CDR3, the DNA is TGCGCCAGCAGCACAAGGGCCCTCCTGGGGGCCGCCGAGGGTACGCAGTATTTT.

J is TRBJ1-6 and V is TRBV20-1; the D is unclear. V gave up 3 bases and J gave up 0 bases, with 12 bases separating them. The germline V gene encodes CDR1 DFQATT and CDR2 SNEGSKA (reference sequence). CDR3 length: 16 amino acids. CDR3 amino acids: CSASLPGSSYNSPLHF. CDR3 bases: TGCAGTGCTAGTCTTCCTGGGAGCTCCTATAATTCACCCCTCCACTTT.

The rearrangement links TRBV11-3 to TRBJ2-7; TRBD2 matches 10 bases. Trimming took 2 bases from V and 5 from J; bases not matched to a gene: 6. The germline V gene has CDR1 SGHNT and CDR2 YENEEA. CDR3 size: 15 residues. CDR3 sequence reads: CASSLTVAGGDEQYF. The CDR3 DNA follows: TGTGCCAGCAGCTTAACGGTAGCGGGGGGCGACGAGCAGTACTTC.

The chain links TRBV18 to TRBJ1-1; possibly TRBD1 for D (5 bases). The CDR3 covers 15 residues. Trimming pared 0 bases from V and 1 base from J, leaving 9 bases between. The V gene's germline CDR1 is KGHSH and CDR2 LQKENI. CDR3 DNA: TGTGCCAGCTCACCACCTCAGGGATGGAACACTGAAGCTTTCTTT. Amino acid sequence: CASSPPQGWNTEAFF.